The 5 T cell receptor beta chains in this list originate from one sample, sequenced in a study of fetal regulatory T cell absence and autoimmunity. Sequencing was performed with immunoSEQ multiplex PCR; in TCRdb, only in-frame clones are kept and a portion is missing. The data show 95,000 to 100,000 clones, with roughly 78% seen just once and 2% held by the top ten. The sequencing sample was made of pancreas tissue. These receptors were obtained from a male donor with IPEX syndrome.

V is TRBV5-1 and J is TRBJ2-1; D might be TRBD2 (5 bases). Germline values: CDR1 SGHRS, CDR2 YFSETQ. CDR3 length equals 13 residues. V lost 0 bases, J lost 7 bases, and 8 bases lay in between. Written as DNA, the CDR3 is TGCGCCAGCAGCTTGGTGGGCGGGAATGAGCAGTTCTTC. Protein product: CASSLVGGNEQFF.

The V call is TRBV27, the J call TRBJ2-7; 8 bases align to TRBD2. Germline V gene sequence: CDR1 MNHEY, CDR2 SMNVEV (reference sequence). This CDR3 contains 14 residues. Losses at the gene ends were 6 bases for V and 2 bases for J; bases not matched to a gene: 6. The CDR3 loop is CASRHPGLAYEQYF. In DNA, the CDR3 is TGTGCCAGCAGACATCCGGGACTAGCCTACGAGCAGTACTTC.

CDR3 in amino acids: CASSAHRTGGFEAFF. The CDR3 nucleotides read TGTGCCAGCAGTGCCCATAGGACAGGGGGCTTTGAAGCTTTCTTT. This chain links TRBV6-6 with TRBJ1-1, with 11 bases fitting TRBD1. This CDR3 contains 15 residues. V lost 5 bases, J lost 7 bases, and 9 bases stayed unmatched. Germline lookup yields CDR1 MNHNY and CDR2 SVGAGI (reference sequence).

This sequence joins TRBV2 and TRBJ2-3, with 12 nucleotides matching TRBD2. This CDR3 comprises 16 residues. Germline V gene lookup returns CDR1 SNHLY and CDR2 FYNNEI. Trimming at V came to 6 bases and at J to 1 base, leaving 5 bases not matched to a gene. The CDR3 sequence is CASRDWTSGGTDTQYF. The CDR3 bases are TGTGCCAGCAGAGATTGGACTAGCGGGGGCACAGATACGCAGTATTTT.

V usage is TRBV5-1 and J usage is TRBJ2-1; TRBD2 might be the D (6 bases). The CDR3 sequence is 16 residues long. CDR1 and CDR2 (germline): SGHRS, YFSETQ. V lost 4 bases to trimming and J lost 2 bases, with 16 bases between them. CDR3 DNA: TGCGCCAGCAGCCCCCGAGAAGGAGGGGCCTACAATGAGCAGTTCTTC. This translates into CASSPREGGAYNEQFF.